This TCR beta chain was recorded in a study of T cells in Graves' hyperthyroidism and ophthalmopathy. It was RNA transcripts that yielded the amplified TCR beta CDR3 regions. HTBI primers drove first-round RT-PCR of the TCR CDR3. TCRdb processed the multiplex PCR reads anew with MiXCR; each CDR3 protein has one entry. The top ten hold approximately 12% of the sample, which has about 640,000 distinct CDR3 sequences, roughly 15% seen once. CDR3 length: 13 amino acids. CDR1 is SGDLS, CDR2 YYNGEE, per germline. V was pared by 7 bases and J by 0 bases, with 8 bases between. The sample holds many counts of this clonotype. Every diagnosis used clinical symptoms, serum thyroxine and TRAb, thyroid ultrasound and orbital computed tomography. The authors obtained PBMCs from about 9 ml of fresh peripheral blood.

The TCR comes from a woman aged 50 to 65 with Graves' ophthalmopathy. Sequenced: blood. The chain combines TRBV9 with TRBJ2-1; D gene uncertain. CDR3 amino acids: CASGLSSYNEQFF. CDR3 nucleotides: TGTGCCAGCGGCTTATCCTCCTACAATGAGCAGTTCTTC.